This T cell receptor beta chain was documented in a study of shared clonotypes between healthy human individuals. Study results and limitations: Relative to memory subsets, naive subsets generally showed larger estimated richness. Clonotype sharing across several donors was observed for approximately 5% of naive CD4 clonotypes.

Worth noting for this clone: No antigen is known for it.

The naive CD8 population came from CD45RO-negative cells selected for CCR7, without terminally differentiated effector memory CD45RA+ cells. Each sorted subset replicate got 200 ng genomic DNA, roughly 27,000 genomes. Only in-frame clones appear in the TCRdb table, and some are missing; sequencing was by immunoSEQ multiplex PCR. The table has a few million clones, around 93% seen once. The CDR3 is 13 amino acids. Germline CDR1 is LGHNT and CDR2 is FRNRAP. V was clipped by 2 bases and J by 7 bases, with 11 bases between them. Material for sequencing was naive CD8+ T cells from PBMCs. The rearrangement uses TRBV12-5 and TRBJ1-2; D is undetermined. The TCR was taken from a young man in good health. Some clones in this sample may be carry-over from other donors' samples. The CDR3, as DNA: TGTGCTAGTGGTTTGACTGGGTTGGCTGGCTACACCTTC. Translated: CASGLTGLAGYTF. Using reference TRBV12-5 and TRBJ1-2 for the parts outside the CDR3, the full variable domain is DARVTQTPRHKVTEMGQEVTMRCQPILGHNTVFWYRQTMMQGLELLAYFRNRAPLDDSGMPKDRFSAEMPDATLATLKIQPSEPRDSAVYFCASGLTGLAGYTFGSGTRLTVV.